This TCR beta chain was sequenced during a study of human T cells and chemical hapten exposure (dated by TCRdb to the early 2020s). Regarding the research as a whole: For sensitization, 2% DPC in acetone was applied to a 2 cm by 2 cm area of upper inner arm skin. The libraries were sequenced as a pool, and the TCR yield per sample differed mostly because of small variations in library volumes within the pool. Patch testing was performed on the upper back with Finn chambers containing 0.01% DPC, and the patch tests were scored after 6 days according to International Contact Dermatitis Research Group standards. Throughout the roughly 25-week study period, patients were also given weekly therapeutic DPC doses on the scalp. For TCR sequencing, blood came from over 25 alopecia patients at anywhere from one to four time points (pre-sensitization, 2, 6 and 24 weeks). Blood samples were taken from patients before sensitization (week 0) and then at 2, 6 and about 24 weeks after DPC sensitization. The mostly female patient cohort included alopecia areata with under or over 50% scalp involvement, alopecia totalis and alopecia universalis. This study followed changes in the peripheral blood TCR repertoire in vivo during primary and secondary sensitization of alopecia patients to the hapten diphenylcyclopropenone (DPC). The study at large found these results: All patients had alopecia, a presumed autoimmune disease, so their immune response might differ from that of healthy individuals. DPC sensitization did not change how many TCRs were above 1 in 1000 frequency, and no evidence was found of alterations in global repertoire structure. After repeated subsampling, changes were observed in the strength of the expansion versus patch-test correlation and in the threshold at which the correlation became significant. Expanded TCRs formed significantly more large CDR3 similarity clusters than pre-sensitization or healthy control sets, consistent with antigen-driven responses. Patch test score was positively correlated with the number of PT1 expanded TCRs, with significance at thresholds 8, 16 and 32 but not at 4.

Remarks on this clonotype: No cognate antigen has been identified for it. No much larger clone is present one base from it, and per-base qualities are unavailable.

The library relied on RACE. Sequencing took place on a NextSeq 500. During library preparation, unique molecular identifiers were attached to individual cDNA molecules so that TCRs could be counted quantitatively and reproducibly. For every blood RNA sample, sequencing covered both the TCR alpha and TCR beta chains. The paper's data handling went like this. The median number of TCRs per sample was roughly 94,000, ranging from roughly 20,000 to 700,000. V, J and CDR3 annotation of the TCR reads was carried out using the Decombinator software suite. To make PS versus PT1 abundance plots, every sample was subsampled to the same number of TCRs (28,000). TCRs were defined as expanded if absent before sensitization and observed at least eight times at the 2-week time point. In-frame beta chains were kept once TCRdb had trimmed the public reads at Q25 with fastp and called clones with MiXCR. Each entry merges the rows of one CDR3 protein and shows their most common DNA and genes. These V and J calls rely on TCRdb rather than the paper's analysis. The sample table lists 75,000 to 90,000 distinct CDR3 sequences, 10% to 12% of them with a count of one. The ten largest clones take up about 4% of the sample.

The sample's time point label, in plain terms: patch test 3, about 24 weeks after DPC sensitization. Sample treatment or condition, as interpreted from the label and publication: therapeutic diphenylcyclopropenone sensitization with weekly scalp DPC. At each patch-test visit, blood was drawn before the patch test was applied. Patients were considered eligible if aged 18 to 70, diagnosed with alopecia and deemed suitable for DPC therapy, and patients were excluded if pregnant. Unfractionated whole blood was collected in Tempus Blood RNA tubes, and total RNA was extracted from that blood. Trimming removed 3 bases from V and 1 base from J, leaving 10 bases between the germline ends. The CDR3 has 15 amino acids, counting the end cysteine and phenylalanine. CDR3 DNA only is kept here, 45 bases in frame from base 1.

Sequencing was performed on whole blood, taken in connection with sensitization to the hapten diphenylcyclopropenone (DPC). The chain couples TRBV12-3 or TRBV12-4 to TRBJ1-5, with the D gene not confidently named. The source of this sequence is a woman aged 45-60 years with alopecia areata. Some clones in this sample may be carry-over from other donors' samples. The CDR3 region reads CASSFRAQSNQPQHF. The DNA is as follows: TGTGCCAGCAGTTTTAGGGCGCAGAGCAATCAGCCCCAGCATTTT.